This is a list of T cell receptor beta chains from one sample in a study of shared clonotypes between healthy human individuals. Clones were sequenced by immunoSEQ multiplex PCR, and TCRdb holds only the in-frame ones, with some missing. The table shows about 2.2 million clones, with around 93% occurring only once. Material: naive CD8+ T cells from PBMCs. The receptor source for this set is a man younger than 35 in good health. Some clones in this sample may be carry-over from other donors' samples. The CDR3 runs from the conserved cysteine through the conserved F or W. Each record gives: clone size, D gene, CDR3 length, V gene, J gene, CDR3 protein, CDR3 DNA. The D gene is left open where the match is weak. Size is omitted from some rows. Given values are once, few, many or a class for expanded clones.

size: .
D: .
length: 16
V: TRBV9
J: TRBJ2-7
CDR3: CASSPRGDLTSYEQYF
DNA: TGTGCCAGCAGCCCGAGAGGGGACCTTACTAGCTACGAGCAGTACTTC

size: .
D: TRBD2
length: 14
V: TRBV28
J: TRBJ2-2
CDR3: CASRTSGGTGELFF
DNA: TGTGCCAGCCGGACTAGCGGGGGCACCGGGGAGCTGTTTTTT

size: few
D: .
length: 12
V: TRBV28
J: TRBJ2-3
CDR3: CASSSGTDTQYF
DNA: TGTGCCAGCAGTTCAGGGACAGATACGCAGTATTTT

size: .
D: .
length: 12
V: TRBV21-1
J: TRBJ1-3
CDR3: CARTIIGNTIYF
DNA: TGTGCCAGAACCATAATTGGAAACACCATATATTTT

size: .
D: .
length: 14
V: TRBV6-5
J: TRBJ1-2
CDR3: CASSYRPPIDGYTF
DNA: TGTGCCAGCAGTTACCGACCCCCGATCGATGGCTACACCTTC

size: .
D: .
length: 14
V: TRBV15
J: TRBJ2-7
CDR3: CATSREVGTYEQYF
DNA: TGTGCCACCAGCAGAGAGGTTGGAACCTACGAGCAGTACTTC

size: .
D: .
length: 13
V: TRBV10-3
J: TRBJ2-7
CDR3: CAISESSGSEQYF
DNA: TGTGCCATCAGTGAGTCTTCAGGGTCCGAGCAGTACTTC

size: .
D: TRBD1
length: 16
V: TRBV6-8
J: TRBJ2-1
CDR3: CASRRTGGFWYNEQFF
DNA: TGTGCCAGCAGGAGAACAGGGGGATTTTGGTACAATGAGCAGTTCTTC

size: .
D: .
length: 14
V: TRBV9
J: TRBJ2-7
CDR3: CASSVGATSYEQYF
DNA: TGTGCCAGCAGCGTAGGAGCCACCTCCTACGAGCAGTACTTC

size: .
D: TRBD1
length: 14
V: TRBV9
J: TRBJ1-2
CDR3: CASSGANRGDGYTF
DNA: TGTGCCAGCAGCGGGGCTAACAGGGGAGACGGCTACACCTTC

size: once
D: .
length: 14
V: TRBV15
J: TRBJ2-7
CDR3: CATSTKGGFGEQYF
DNA: TGTGCCACCAGCACAAAGGGAGGTTTTGGGGAGCAGTACTTC

size: .
D: .
length: 16
V: TRBV10-3
J: TRBJ2-7
CDR3: CAISVFSGDKAYEQYF
DNA: TGTGCCATCAGTGTCTTTTCCGGGGACAAGGCCTACGAGCAGTACTTC

size: .
D: TRBD2
length: 15
V: TRBV6-5
J: TRBJ2-1
CDR3: CASSLTSGRAGEQFF
DNA: TGTGCCAGCAGCTTGACTAGCGGGAGGGCCGGTGAGCAGTTCTTC

size: .
D: .
length: 17
V: TRBV27
J: TRBJ2-6
CDR3: CASSLSTGVAGANVLTF
DNA: TGTGCCAGCAGTTTATCGACGGGGGTTGCTGGGGCCAACGTCCTGACTTTC

size: .
D: .
length: 12
V: TRBV7-9
J: TRBJ2-2
CDR3: CASSLGSGELFF
DNA: TGTGCCAGCAGCCTCGGGTCCGGGGAGCTGTTTTTT

size: once
D: .
length: 14
V: TRBV28
J: TRBJ1-5
CDR3: CASTAETVNQPQHF
DNA: TGTGCCAGCACCGCTGAGACGGTTAATCAGCCCCAGCATTTT

size: .
D: .
length: 12
V: TRBV6-1
J: TRBJ2-1
CDR3: CATRQNYNEQFF
DNA: TGTGCCACCAGACAGAACTACAATGAGCAGTTCTTC

size: .
D: TRBD1
length: 17
V: TRBV28
J: TRBJ1-4
CDR3: CASRNSYRQGLNEKLFF
DNA: TGTGCCAGCAGAAACTCGTACCGACAGGGACTTAATGAAAAACTGTTTTTT

size: once
D: .
length: 13
V: TRBV27
J: TRBJ2-7
CDR3: CASSLITGAEQYF
DNA: TGTGCCAGCAGTTTAATCACCGGGGCCGAGCAGTACTTC

size: .
D: .
length: 13
V: TRBV7-9
J: TRBJ2-3
CDR3: CASSQELTDTQYF
DNA: TGTGCCAGCAGCCAAGAATTGACAGATACGCAGTATTTT

size: .
D: TRBD1
length: 14
V: TRBV7-8
J: TRBJ2-2
CDR3: CASITGDGAGELFF
DNA: TGTGCCAGCATAACAGGGGATGGGGCCGGGGAGCTGTTTTTT

size: .
D: TRBD1
length: 17
V: TRBV13
J: TRBJ2-7
CDR3: CASSPTPPGQGRGEQYF
DNA: TGTGCCAGCAGCCCGACCCCCCCGGGACAGGGGAGAGGCGAGCAGTACTTC

size: .
D: .
length: 13
V: TRBV6-6
J: TRBJ2-7
CDR3: CASSYHQAGEQYF
DNA: TGTGCCAGCAGTTATCATCAGGCGGGCGAGCAGTACTTC

size: .
D: .
length: 16
V: TRBV7-2
J: TRBJ2-7
CDR3: CASSFRKGETTYEQYF
DNA: TGTGCCAGCAGCTTTCGGAAGGGGGAAACAACCTACGAGCAGTACTTC

size: once
D: .
length: 14
V: TRBV9
J: TRBJ2-5
CDR3: CASSGRTEKETQYF
DNA: TGTGCCAGCAGCGGCAGGACGGAAAAAGAGACCCAGTACTTC

size: .
D: TRBD2
length: 18
V: TRBV28
J: TRBJ2-1
CDR3: CASSFTRGTSGAYNEQFF
DNA: TGTGCCAGCAGTTTCACCCGAGGGACTAGCGGAGCTTACAATGAGCAGTTCTTC

size: .
D: .
length: 15
V: TRBV28
J: TRBJ2-7
CDR3: CASRTRDRYSYEQYF
DNA: TGTGCCAGCAGAACGCGGGACAGATACTCCTACGAGCAGTACTTC

size: once
D: .
length: 16
V: TRBV11-3
J: TRBJ2-7
CDR3: CASSSHGDRNTYEQYF
DNA: TGTGCCAGCAGCTCCCACGGTGACAGGAACACCTACGAGCAGTACTTC

size: few
D: .
length: 15
V: TRBV9
J: TRBJ1-5
CDR3: CASSVEGRSNQPQHF
DNA: TGTGCCAGCAGCGTAGAAGGCAGGTCCAATCAGCCCCAGCATTTT

size: .
D: .
length: 11
V: TRBV29-1
J: TRBJ2-1
CDR3: CSVSPGNEQFF
DNA: TGCAGCGTTAGTCCGGGCAATGAGCAGTTCTTC

size: .
D: .
length: 15
V: TRBV7-9
J: TRBJ2-7
CDR3: CASSGGVARSYEQYF
DNA: TGTGCCAGCAGCGGAGGAGTTGCTCGCTCCTACGAGCAGTACTTC

size: .
D: TRBD1
length: 14
V: TRBV19
J: TRBJ1-5
CDR3: CASSIRDSNQPQHF
DNA: TGTGCCAGTAGTATTAGGGACAGTAATCAGCCCCAGCATTTT

size: .
D: .
length: 13
V: TRBV5-8
J: TRBJ2-7
CDR3: CASSLDEGNEQYF
DNA: TGTGCCAGCAGCTTGGATGAGGGGAACGAGCAGTACTTC

size: .
D: .
length: 13
V: TRBV27
J: TRBJ2-7
CDR3: CASSFGPPYEQYF
DNA: TGTGCCAGCAGTTTCGGACCGCCCTACGAGCAGTACTTC

size: .
D: .
length: 14
V: TRBV9
J: TRBJ2-1
CDR3: CASSVDPGIREQFF
DNA: TGTGCCAGCAGCGTAGACCCAGGGATCCGTGAGCAGTTCTTC

size: .
D: .
length: 16
V: TRBV15
J: TRBJ2-7
CDR3: CATSTGPGGRVYEQYF
DNA: TGTGCCACCAGCACAGGGCCTGGAGGTCGCGTCTACGAGCAGTACTTC

size: .
D: TRBD1
length: 14
V: TRBV5-1
J: TRBJ2-1
CDR3: CASSLAGQNNEQFF
DNA: TGCGCCAGCAGCTTGGCGGGACAGAACAATGAGCAGTTCTTC

size: .
D: TRBD1
length: 14
V: TRBV7-9
J: TRBJ2-7
CDR3: CASSFRDRAYEQYF
DNA: TGTGCCAGCAGCTTCCGGGACAGGGCTTACGAGCAGTACTTC

size: .
D: .
length: 15
V: TRBV4-3
J: TRBJ2-7
CDR3: CASSQDHRETYEQYF
DNA: TGCGCCAGCAGCCAAGATCACAGGGAAACCTACGAGCAGTACTTC

size: .
D: .
length: 14
V: TRBV4-1
J: TRBJ1-1
CDR3: CASSQGTERAEAFF
DNA: TGCGCCAGCAGCCAAGGGACAGAAAGAGCTGAAGCTTTCTTT

size: .
D: .
length: 13
V: TRBV7-9
J: TRBJ1-2
CDR3: CASSFGAFYGYTF
DNA: TGTGCCAGCAGCTTCGGGGCCTTCTATGGCTACACCTTC

size: .
D: .
length: 15
V: TRBV2
J: TRBJ2-7
CDR3: CASSEWGQGSYEQYF
DNA: TGTGCCAGCAGTGAATGGGGTCAGGGATCCTACGAGCAGTACTTC

size: .
D: TRBD1
length: 18
V: TRBV28
J: TRBJ2-1
CDR3: CASSWDRRHPSSYNEQFF
DNA: TGTGCCAGCAGCTGGGACAGGAGACACCCAAGCTCCTACAATGAGCAGTTCTTC

size: .
D: .
length: 14
V: TRBV28
J: TRBJ2-1
CDR3: CASSPRARNNEQFF
DNA: TGTGCCAGCAGTCCCAGGGCGCGGAACAATGAGCAGTTCTTC

size: .
D: .
length: 15
V: TRBV28
J: TRBJ1-3
CDR3: CASSLTVSSGNTIYF
DNA: TGTGCCAGCAGTTTGACAGTCAGCTCTGGAAACACCATATATTTT

size: .
D: .
length: 14
V: TRBV10-3
J: TRBJ2-7
CDR3: CAIRSGTLSYEQYF
DNA: TGTGCCATCAGGTCTGGGACGTTATCCTACGAGCAGTACTTC

size: few
D: .
length: 8
V: TRBV29-1
J: TRBJ1-1
CDR3: CSVGGAFF
DNA: TGCAGCGTTGGGGGGGCTTTCTTT

size: .
D: TRBD2
length: 18
V: TRBV9
J: TRBJ2-1
CDR3: CASSAPREVAGGYNEQFF
DNA: TGTGCCAGCAGCGCACCAAGGGAAGTAGCGGGAGGGTACAATGAGCAGTTCTTC

size: .
D: .
length: 14
V: TRBV10-3
J: TRBJ1-1
CDR3: CATQDLNPGTEAFF
DNA: TGTGCCACGCAAGACCTCAATCCGGGGACTGAAGCTTTCTTT

size: .
D: .
length: 15
V: TRBV27
J: TRBJ1-5
CDR3: CASSFRAGGNQPQHF
DNA: TGTGCCAGCAGTTTCCGGGCAGGGGGCAATCAGCCCCAGCATTTT

size: .
D: TRBD2
length: 16
V: TRBV9
J: TRBJ2-3
CDR3: CASSVGGRAWKDTQYF
DNA: TGTGCCAGCAGCGTAGGTGGGAGGGCCTGGAAGGATACGCAGTATTTT

size: .
D: .
length: 14
V: TRBV4-1
J: TRBJ1-2
CDR3: CASSQIGSTYGYTF
DNA: TGCGCCAGCAGCCAGATCGGGTCTACCTATGGCTACACCTTC

size: .
D: TRBD2
length: 15
V: TRBV15
J: TRBJ2-7
CDR3: CATSRVASGRHEQYF
DNA: TGTGCCACCAGCAGAGTCGCTAGCGGGAGACACGAGCAGTACTTC

size: .
D: .
length: 14
V: TRBV6-5
J: TRBJ1-5
CDR3: CASSRQFIDQPQHF
DNA: TGTGCCAGCAGTAGGCAGTTCATTGACCAGCCCCAGCATTTT